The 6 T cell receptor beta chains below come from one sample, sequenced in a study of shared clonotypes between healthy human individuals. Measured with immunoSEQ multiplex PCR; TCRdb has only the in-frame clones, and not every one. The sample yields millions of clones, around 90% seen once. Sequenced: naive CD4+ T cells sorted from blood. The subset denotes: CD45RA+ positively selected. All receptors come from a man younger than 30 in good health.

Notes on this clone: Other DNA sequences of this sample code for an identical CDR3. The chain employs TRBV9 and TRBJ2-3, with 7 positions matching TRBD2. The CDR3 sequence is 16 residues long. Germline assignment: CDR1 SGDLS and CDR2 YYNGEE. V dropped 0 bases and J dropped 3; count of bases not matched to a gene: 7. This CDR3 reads CASSVVGGGGTDTQYF. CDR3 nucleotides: TGTGCCAGCAGCGTAGTAGGAGGCGGGGGAACAGATACGCAGTATTTT.

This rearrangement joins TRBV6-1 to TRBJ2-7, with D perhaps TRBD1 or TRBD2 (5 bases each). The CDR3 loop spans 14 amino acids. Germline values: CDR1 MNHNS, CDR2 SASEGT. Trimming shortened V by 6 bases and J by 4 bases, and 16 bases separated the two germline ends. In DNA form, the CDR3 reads TGTGCCAGCAGCGAGGGTTGGGACCGGTACGAGCAGTACTTC. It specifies CASSEGWDRYEQYF.

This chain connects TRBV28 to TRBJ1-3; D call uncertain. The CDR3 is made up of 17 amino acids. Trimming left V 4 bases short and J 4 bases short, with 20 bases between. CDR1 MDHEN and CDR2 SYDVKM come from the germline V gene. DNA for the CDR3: TGTGCCAGCAGTTACCGATTAGACCGGACGAACGGAAACACCATATATTTT. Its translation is CASSYRLDRTNGNTIYF.

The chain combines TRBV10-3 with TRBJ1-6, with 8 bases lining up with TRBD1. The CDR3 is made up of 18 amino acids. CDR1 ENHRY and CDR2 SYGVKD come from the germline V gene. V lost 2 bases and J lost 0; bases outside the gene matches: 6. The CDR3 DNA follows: TGTGCCATCAGTGAGGCCACAGGGGGAAGCTCCTATAATTCACCCCTCCACTTT. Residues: CAISEATGGSSYNSPLHF.

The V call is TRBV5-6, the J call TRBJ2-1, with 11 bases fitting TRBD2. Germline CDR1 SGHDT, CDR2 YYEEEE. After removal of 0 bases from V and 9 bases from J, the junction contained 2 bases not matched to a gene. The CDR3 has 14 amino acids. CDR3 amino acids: CASSLGLAGSEQFF. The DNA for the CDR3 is TGTGCCAGCAGCTTGGGACTAGCGGGATCTGAGCAGTTCTTC.

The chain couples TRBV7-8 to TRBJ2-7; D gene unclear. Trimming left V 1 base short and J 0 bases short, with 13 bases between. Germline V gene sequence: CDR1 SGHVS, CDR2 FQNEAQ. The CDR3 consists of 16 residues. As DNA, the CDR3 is TGTGCCAGCAGCTTAGGAAAGGTTTTAAGCTCCTACGAGCAGTACTTC. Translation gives CASSLGKVLSSYEQYF.